A selection of T cell receptor beta chains follows, all from one sample in a study of T cells in Graves' hyperthyroidism and ophthalmopathy. TCRdb called the multiplex PCR reads again in MiXCR, with one record for every CDR3 protein. Of approximately 410,000 distinct CDR3 sequences in the sample, roughly 15% are singletons; the top ten hold over 10%. The sequencing input was blood. Receptor source: a man younger than 35 with Graves' ophthalmopathy. The CDR3 runs from the conserved cysteine through the conserved F or W. D genes are given only for firm matches. Clone size is not always given. Where it is, it says once, few, many or a class for expanded clones.

d_gene,len,abundance,j_gene,v_gene,CDR3aa,CDR3nt
NA,13,many,TRBJ2-5,TRBV12-3/TRBV12-4,CASSSPLGETQYF,TGTGCCAGCAGTTCCCCCCTTGGAGAGACCCAGTACTTC
NA,14,many,TRBJ1-4,TRBV13,CASSLGQISEKLFF,TGTGCCAGCAGCTTAGGGCAGATAAGTGAAAAACTGTTTTTT
NA,15,many,TRBJ2-7,TRBV2,CASSGGERVAYEQYF,TGTGCCAGCAGTGGGGGGGAGCGGGTGGCCTACGAGCAGTACTTC
NA,16,NA,TRBJ2-1,TRBV9,CASSAPSGPTYNEQFF,TGTGCCAGCAGCGCTCCCTCAGGGCCAACCTACAATGAGCAGTTCTTC
NA,15,few,TRBJ1-1,TRBV4-1,CASSQPPRGRPEAFF,TGCGCCAGCAGCCAACCCCCCCGGGGAAGACCTGAAGCTTTCTTT
NA,11,few,TRBJ2-3,TRBV30,CAWSVKFTQYF,TGTGCCTGGAGTGTAAAGTTTACGCAGTATTTT
TRBD2,14,NA,TRBJ2-1,TRBV6-1,CASSRVTSTNEQFF,TGTGCCAGCAGTCGGGTGACTAGCACTAATGAGCAGTTCTTC
TRBD2,18,NA,TRBJ2-1,TRBV11-3,CASSLDSSGGAGYNEQFF,TGTGCCAGCAGCTTAGATTCTAGCGGGGGGGCCGGATACAATGAGCAGTTCTTC
TRBD2,14,many,TRBJ2-1,TRBV6-2/TRBV6-3,CASSYGGSPGEQFF,TGTGCCAGCAGTTACGGCGGGAGTCCAGGTGAGCAGTTCTTC
NA,14,NA,TRBJ2-4,TRBV10-2,CASRDTERENIQYF,TGCGCCAGCAGAGACACCGAACGGGAAAACATTCAGTACTTC
NA,16,NA,TRBJ2-3,TRBV6-4,CASSELLTKSTDTQYF,TGTGCCAGCAGTGAACTTCTGACTAAAAGCACAGATACGCAGTATTTT
NA,13,many,TRBJ2-1,TRBV27,CASSLSPYNEQFF,TGTGCCAGCAGCTTATCTCCGTACAATGAGCAGTTCTTC